These T cell receptor beta chains were read from a single sample in a study of blood T cell repertoires in COVID-19. The method was immunoSEQ multiplex PCR; TCRdb's version includes in-frame clones alone and lacks a portion of them. The table has about 150,000 clones, more than 65% seen once; the top ten hold around a tenth. Material for sequencing was peripheral blood. Source of these receptors: a woman in her 50s with acute or convalescent COVID-19. CDR3s include the opening cysteine and the closing phenylalanine or tryptophan. D genes are given only for firm matches. The size field is filled for only some rows; it gives once, few, many or a size class.

j_call clone_size d_call v_call cdr3_aa cdr3_nt
TRBJ1-6 few - TRBV7-9 CASSYAGQNSPLHF TGTGCCAGCAGCTATGCCGGACAGAATTCACCCCTCCACTTT
TRBJ1-1 - - TRBV19 CASSAGYFTEAFF TGTGCCAGTTCGGCAGGGTATTTTACTGAAGCTTTCTTT
TRBJ2-1 - TRBD2 TRBV7-3 CASSPGTSGGYEQFF TGTGCCAGCAGCCCCGGGACTAGCGGGGGGTATGAGCAGTTCTTC
TRBJ2-3 many - TRBV6-6 CASRVFPGSTDTQYF TGTGCCAGCAGGGTCTTTCCGGGGAGCACAGATACGCAGTATTTT
TRBJ2-5 - - TRBV6-5 CASSSPGGETQYF TGTGCCAGCAGTTCACCCGGAGGAGAGACCCAGTACTTC
TRBJ1-1 - TRBD1 TRBV13 CASSLTGPGTEAFF TGTGCCAGCAGCTTGACAGGGCCTGGCACTGAAGCTTTCTTT
TRBJ1-2 - - TRBV7-2 CASSISAAIRTYTF TGTGCCAGCAGCATCTCCGCAGCCATCAGGACTTACACCTTC
TRBJ2-2 - - TRBV10-3 CAISLADPGELFF TGTGCCATCAGCTTGGCGGATCCCGGGGAGCTGTTTTTT
TRBJ2-7 few TRBD2 TRBV6-1 CASSEDGLAGGLLYEQYF TGTGCCAGCAGTGAAGACGGACTAGCGGGGGGCCTCCTCTACGAGCAGTACTTC
TRBJ2-5 - TRBD2 TRBV4-1 CASSQVQGTSQETQYF TGCGCCAGCAGCCAGGTGCAAGGGACTAGCCAAGAGACCCAGTACTTC
TRBJ2-5 - TRBD1 TRBV4-3 CASSQDQRDRGHETQYF TGCGCCAGCAGCCAAGATCAAAGGGACAGGGGGCACGAGACCCAGTACTTC
TRBJ1-3 - TRBD1 TRBV5-6 CASSQGTFSGNTIYF TGTGCCAGCTCACAGGGGACATTCTCTGGAAACACCATATATTTT
TRBJ1-2 - TRBD1 TRBV6-2/TRBV6-3 CASSYGPAGGNYGYTF TGTGCCAGCAGTTACGGTCCTGCAGGGGGCAACTATGGCTACACCTTC
TRBJ1-1 few - TRBV7-3 CASSREEGTEAFF TGTGCCAGCAGCCGGGAGGAGGGGACTGAAGCTTTCTTT
TRBJ2-5 - - TRBV28 CASSLAGHQETQYF TGTGCCAGCAGTTTGGCGGGACACCAAGAGACCCAGTACTTC
TRBJ1-5 - TRBD1 TRBV6-5 CASSLGTELNQPQHF TGTGCCAGCAGCTTGGGGACAGAACTCAATCAGCCCCAGCATTTT
TRBJ2-3 - TRBD2 TRBV2 CASSEAQLARGTDTQYF TGTGCCAGCAGTGAAGCCCAACTAGCGAGGGGAACAGATACGCAGTATTTT
TRBJ1-5 - - TRBV19 CASRLTWDTGSQHF TGTGCCAGTAGATTGACGTGGGATACAGGGTCCCAGCATTTT
TRBJ2-3 - TRBD2 TRBV5-1 CASSLVIGGGGTDTQYF TGCGCCAGCAGCCTCGTCATTGGCGGGGGAGGTACAGATACGCAGTATTTT
TRBJ2-1 - - TRBV7-2 CASSLAGAEYNEQFF TGTGCCAGCAGCTTAGCGGGAGCGGAGTACAATGAGCAGTTCTTC
TRBJ2-7 few TRBD2 TRBV4-2 CASSQYTSGSLYEQYF TGTGCCAGCAGCCAATATACTAGCGGGAGTTTGTACGAGCAGTACTTC
TRBJ2-2 - - TRBV27 CASSKDRYTGELFF TGTGCCAGCAGTAAAGACAGGTACACCGGGGAGCTGTTTTTT
TRBJ2-3 - - TRBV19 CASSPPDGGDDTQYF TGTGCCAGTAGTCCCCCGGACGGAGGAGACGATACGCAGTATTTT
TRBJ2-7 once - TRBV23-1 CASRRYRLGYYEQYF TGCGCCAGCAGACGATACAGGTTGGGGTATTACGAGCAGTACTTC
TRBJ1-5 - TRBD1 TRBV18 CASSPTGFNQPQHF TGTGCCAGCTCACCGACAGGGTTCAATCAGCCCCAGCATTTT
TRBJ1-2 - - TRBV5-4 CASSRSTGLNGYTF TGTGCCAGCAGCAGATCTACAGGGCTGAATGGCTACACCTTC
TRBJ1-1 - TRBD1 TRBV2 CASSAGTVNTEAFF TGTGCCAGCAGTGCCGGGACAGTGAACACTGAAGCTTTCTTT
TRBJ1-6 once - TRBV9 CASSVGAPSRNSPLHF TGTGCCAGCAGCGTAGGCGCACCCTCTCGAAATTCACCCCTCCACTTT
TRBJ2-7 - TRBD1 TRBV15 CATSRGQGISEQYF TGTGCCACCAGCAGAGGACAGGGAATCTCCGAGCAGTACTTC
TRBJ1-2 - - TRBV19 CASSRQVVTPEGYTF TGTGCCAGTAGTCGACAGGTGGTTACCCCTGAGGGCTACACCTTC
TRBJ2-7 - - TRBV5-1 CASRSDRTHPYEQYF TGCGCCAGCAGATCCGACAGGACCCACCCCTACGAGCAGTACTTC
TRBJ1-3 - - TRBV5-6 CASSLAGQTGNTIYF TGTGCCAGCAGCTTGGCCGGACAGACCGGAAACACCATATATTTT
TRBJ1-6 - - TRBV18 CASSPPPAGSPLHF TGTGCCAGCTCACCACCCCCGGCAGGTTCACCCCTCCACTTT
TRBJ1-6 - TRBD1 TRBV6-5 CASSLRGPGGLPLHF TGTGCCAGCAGTCTCAGGGGGCCCGGCGGTCTGCCCCTCCACTTT
TRBJ2-1 once TRBD2 TRBV7-3 CASSQIAGAYNEQFF TGTGCCAGCAGCCAGATAGCGGGAGCCTACAATGAGCAGTTCTTC
TRBJ2-6 - - TRBV7-2 CASSLPLVSGANVLTF TGTGCCAGCAGCCTACCACTGGTCTCTGGGGCCAACGTCCTGACTTTC
TRBJ2-2 - - TRBV5-6 CASSFGIGRAGANTGELFF TGTGCCAGCAGCTTCGGGATAGGACGAGCCGGTGCGAACACCGGGGAGCTGTTTTTT
TRBJ2-1 once - TRBV9 CASSVAGLGAYNEQFF TGTGCCAGCAGCGTAGCTGGTTTGGGCGCCTACAATGAGCAGTTCTTC
TRBJ2-3 - TRBD1 TRBV6-5 CASMRQGVLDTQYF TGTGCCAGCATGAGACAGGGTGTTCTAGATACGCAGTATTTT
TRBJ2-7 - TRBD1 TRBV6-5 CASKPGQGRYEQYF TGTGCCAGCAAACCGGGACAGGGACGTTACGAGCAGTACTTC
TRBJ1-4 - - TRBV9 CASSVSSGSGEKLFF TGTGCCAGCAGCGTGTCTAGCGGTTCGGGTGAAAAACTGTTTTTT
TRBJ1-1 - - TRBV11-1 CASSNRVGNTEAFF TGTGCCAGCAGCAACAGGGTTGGGAACACTGAAGCTTTCTTT
TRBJ1-2 - TRBD1 TRBV10-3 CAISVSDRDNYGYTF TGTGCCATCAGTGTTAGTGACAGGGACAACTATGGCTACACCTTC
TRBJ1-1 - - TRBV19 CASSIGEANHPEAFF TGTGCCAGTAGTATAGGAGAAGCAAACCATCCTGAAGCTTTCTTT
TRBJ1-2 - TRBD1 TRBV6-1 CASSVSGTVLLYGYTF TGTGCCAGCAGTGTCTCCGGGACAGTCCTCCTCTATGGCTACACCTTC
TRBJ2-1 few - TRBV14 CASSQGTGLGYNEQFF TGTGCCAGCAGCCAAGGTACGGGACTGGGCTACAATGAGCAGTTCTTC
TRBJ2-3 - - TRBV3-1/TRBV3-2 CASSQDSSKHTDTQYF TGTGCCAGCAGCCAAGATTCTAGCAAGCACACAGATACGCAGTATTTT
TRBJ1-2 - TRBD1 TRBV19 CATRQGPGYGYTF TGTGCCACCCGACAGGGCCCGGGGTATGGCTACACCTTC
TRBJ2-2 - TRBD1 TRBV7-9 CASSSNRGQGRNGELFF TGTGCCAGCAGCTCGAATCGAGGACAGGGTAGAAATGGGGAGCTGTTTTTT
TRBJ1-3 - - TRBV18 CASSPPTGDSGNTIYF TGTGCCAGCTCGCCACCGACAGGAGACTCTGGAAACACCATATATTTT
TRBJ2-3 - TRBD2 TRBV4-1 CASSRELAGVDTQYF TGCGCCAGCAGCCGGGAACTAGCGGGAGTAGATACGCAGTATTTT
TRBJ2-3 - - TRBV2 CASSEISSTDTQYF TGTGCCAGCAGTGAAATATCTAGCACAGATACGCAGTATTTT
TRBJ1-2 few TRBD1 TRBV3-1/TRBV3-2 CASSNRGGRGYTF TGTGCCAGCAGCAACAGGGGGGGACGCGGCTACACCTTC
TRBJ2-5 - - TRBV11-2 CASSLGLSGSETQYF TGTGCCAGCAGCTTAGGACTATCCGGGTCGGAGACCCAGTACTTC
TRBJ2-3 - - TRBV28 CASRPPGGSDTQYF TGTGCCAGCAGGCCACCAGGGGGGTCAGATACGCAGTATTTT
TRBJ2-3 - - TRBV5-1 CASTPEGSTDTQYF TGCGCCAGCACCCCGGAGGGAAGCACAGATACGCAGTATTTT
TRBJ2-5 - - TRBV18 CASSLQETQYF TGTGCCAGCTCCCTACAAGAGACCCAGTACTTC
TRBJ2-7 - TRBD1 TRBV27 CASSPDRGEQYF TGTGCCAGCAGTCCAGACAGGGGCGAGCAGTACTTC